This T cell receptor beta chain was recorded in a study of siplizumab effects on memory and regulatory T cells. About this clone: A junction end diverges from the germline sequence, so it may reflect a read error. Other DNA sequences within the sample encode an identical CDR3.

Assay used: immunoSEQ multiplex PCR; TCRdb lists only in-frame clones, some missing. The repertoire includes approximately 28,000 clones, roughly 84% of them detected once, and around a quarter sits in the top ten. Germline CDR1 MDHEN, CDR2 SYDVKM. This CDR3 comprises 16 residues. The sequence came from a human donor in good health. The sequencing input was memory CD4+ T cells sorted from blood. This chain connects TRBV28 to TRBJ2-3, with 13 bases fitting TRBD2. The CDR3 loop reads CASITGTSGTGGTQYF. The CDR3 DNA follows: TGTGCCAGCATCACCGGGACTAGCGGGACCGGGGGTACGCAGTATTTC.